The present T cell receptor beta chain was sequenced within a study of PD-1 blockade in classical Hodgkin lymphoma. V dropped 6 bases and J dropped 3 bases, with 9 bases sitting between them. This CDR3 is 13 amino acids long. From germline, CDR1 is MNHEY and CDR2 SVGAGI. There was relapse after autologous stem cell transplantation in every patient, and there was variation in brentuximab vedotin exposure. This clone was seen a handful of times. TCRdb keeps only in-frame clones here, not all; method: immunoSEQ multiplex PCR. The repertoire holds about 41,000 clones, with about 86% as singletons. V and J are TRBV6-5 and TRBJ2-1; D might be TRBD2 (6 bases). This sequence originates from a human donor with classical Hodgkin lymphoma. The source material was peripheral blood mononuclear cells (PBMCs), sampled before the second cycle of nivolumab. The CDR3 region has the DNA TGTGCCAGCAGCGGGACTGGCTACAATGAGCAGTTCTTC. Its translation: CASSGTGYNEQFF.